Listed below are T cell receptor beta chains from one sample, sequenced in a study of a mutant IDH1 vaccine in newly diagnosed glioma. Antigens for these TCRs are unknown. Some clones are missing from TCRdb's copy, which holds only in-frame ones; the method was immunoSEQ multiplex PCR. The sample contains some 50,000 clones, approximately 84% of which appear only once. The sequencing here drew on PBMCs, taken from a glioma patient whose treatment included an IDH1 peptide vaccine. The receptors were sampled from a woman younger than 45 with glioma. Some clones in this sample may be carry-over from other donors' samples. Both conserved end residues are part of each CDR3. A D gene is named only where the DNA matches it firmly. A clone size is listed for some rows: how often the clone was seen (once, few, many), or a class if it is expanded.

d_gene,v_gene,j_gene,abundance,CDR3nt,CDR3aa
NA,TRBV27,TRBJ2-5,NA,TGTGCCAGCAGTTTAAATGGCAGGGGTTGGGAAGAGACCCAGTACTTC,CASSLNGRGWEETQYF
NA,TRBV30,TRBJ2-3,NA,TGTGCCTGGAGGGGCAGGGGAGCAGATACGCAGTATTTT,CAWRGRGADTQYF
TRBD2,TRBV7-2,TRBJ2-5,NA,TGTGCCAGCAGCTTAGAGACTAGCGGATTCCAAGAGACCCAGTACTTC,CASSLETSGFQETQYF
NA,TRBV6-1,TRBJ2-2,NA,TGTGCCAGCAGGGAGGGGGGCACCGGGGAGCTGTTTTTT,CASREGGTGELFF
TRBD1,TRBV7-9,TRBJ2-5,NA,TGTGCCAGCACCCTTCAGACAGGGAAGGGAGAGACCCAGTACTTC,CASTLQTGKGETQYF
NA,TRBV11-2,TRBJ1-2,NA,TGTGCCAGCAGCCCCTCCGGGGCAGAATTCCGTTTACTTTATGGCTACACCTTC,CASSPSGAEFRLLYGYTF
NA,TRBV7-7,TRBJ2-2,NA,TGTGCTAGCAGCCAGGGACGCACCGGGGAGCTGTTTTTT,CASSQGRTGELFF
TRBD1,TRBV29-1,TRBJ2-7,NA,TGCAGCGGTGGGACAGGGAGCTACGAGCAGTACTTC,CSGGTGSYEQYF
NA,TRBV5-6,TRBJ1-5,few,TGTGCCAGCAGCCCGGACGGGGGGGATAGCAATCAGCCCCAGCATTTT,CASSPDGGDSNQPQHF
TRBD1,TRBV6-1,TRBJ1-2,NA,TGTGCCAGCAGTGAATCGACAGGGGTTGCCTATGGCTACACCTTC,CASSESTGVAYGYTF
NA,TRBV5-4,TRBJ2-3,NA,TGTGCCAGCAGCCTGCGGACTGGGACCACAGATACGCAGTATTTT,CASSLRTGTTDTQYF
TRBD1,TRBV28,TRBJ1-2,NA,TGTGCCAGCAGCTCACAGGGGGCTTATGGCTACACCTTC,CASSSQGAYGYTF
NA,TRBV30,TRBJ1-1,few,TGTGCCTGGAGGGATGGGTGGGGGGCTACTGAAGCTTTCTTT,CAWRDGWGATEAFF
NA,TRBV4-1,TRBJ1-4,NA,TGCGCCAGCAGCCAAGAAGGTGGCGGTGGGGAAAAACTGTTTTTT,CASSQEGGGGEKLFF
NA,TRBV15,TRBJ1-2,NA,TGTGCCACCAGCAGAGAAAGGGGGTCGAACTATGGCTACACCTTC,CATSRERGSNYGYTF
TRBD2,TRBV4-1,TRBJ2-3,NA,TGCGCCAGCAGCCAACCTAGACTAGCGGGAGGGAGCACAGATACGCAGTATTTT,CASSQPRLAGGSTDTQYF
TRBD1,TRBV4-1,TRBJ1-1,few,TGCGCCAGCAGCCAGAGTCAGGGGGGGAACACTGAAGCTTTCTTT,CASSQSQGGNTEAFF
NA,TRBV7-6,TRBJ1-1,NA,TGTGCCAGCAGCTTAGACAGGGTAACTGAAGCTTTCTTT,CASSLDRVTEAFF
TRBD1,TRBV5-1,TRBJ2-7,NA,TGCGCCAGCAGCTTGGAGCCGGGACAGGCCTACGAGCAGTACTTC,CASSLEPGQAYEQYF
NA,TRBV5-6,TRBJ2-5,NA,TGTGCCAGCAGCTTACCGGCAGGGCCGAAGACCCAGTACTTC,CASSLPAGPKTQYF
NA,TRBV30,TRBJ1-4,NA,TGTGCCTGGAGCGAGGGGCGGGGTGAAAAACTGTTTTTT,CAWSEGRGEKLFF
NA,TRBV19,TRBJ2-1,NA,TGTGCCAGTAGTATCCATGCCTCCTACAATGAGCAGTTCTTC,CASSIHASYNEQFF
NA,TRBV9,TRBJ1-4,NA,TGTGCCAACCCCCGGGGTTTGTATGAAAAACTGTTTTTT,CANPRGLYEKLFF
NA,TRBV9,TRBJ2-2,NA,TGTGCCAGCAGCGTAGGCGGGATTCACACCGGGGAGCTGTTTTTT,CASSVGGIHTGELFF
NA,TRBV28,TRBJ2-7,NA,TGTGCCAGCAGTTTCAGGGAAGAGCAGTACTTC,CASSFREEQYF
TRBD1,TRBV2,TRBJ1-5,NA,TGTGCCAGCACCGGGACAGGAATATTGAGGAGCAATCAGCCCCAGCATTTT,CASTGTGILRSNQPQHF
NA,TRBV10-3,TRBJ2-7,NA,TGTGCCATCAGTGAGTCGGGAGAGGCTTACGAGCAGTACTTC,CAISESGEAYEQYF
NA,TRBV5-6,TRBJ1-3,NA,TGTGCCAGCACCCTCACCCCCTCTGGAAACACCATATATTTT,CASTLTPSGNTIYF
TRBD1,TRBV6-1,TRBJ1-2,NA,TGTGCCAGCAGGGAAAGGGGGCGGATTAATGGCTACACCTTC,CASRERGRINGYTF
NA,TRBV7-8,TRBJ2-7,NA,TGTGCCACCTTCGGAGGGGGACTCCCCTACGAGCAGTACTTC,CATFGGGLPYEQYF
NA,TRBV30,TRBJ2-7,NA,TGTGCCTGGAGCCTTTCCGGGACTGGATACGAGCAGTACTTC,CAWSLSGTGYEQYF
TRBD1,TRBV7-9,TRBJ2-1,NA,TGTGCCAGCAGCCGGGACCAGGGGGCTAGTCCCTACAATGAGCAGTTCTTC,CASSRDQGASPYNEQFF
NA,TRBV19,TRBJ1-1,few,TGTGCCAGTAGAGACAGGACAACTGAAGCTTTCTTT,CASRDRTTEAFF
NA,TRBV27,TRBJ2-3,NA,TGTGCCAGCAGTTTATTTAACACAGATACGCAGTATTTT,CASSLFNTDTQYF
NA,TRBV7-7,TRBJ2-1,NA,TGTGCTAGCAGCCGGGACATATACAATGAGCAGTTCTTC,CASSRDIYNEQFF
NA,TRBV7-6,TRBJ2-3,NA,TGTGCCAGCAGCCGAGACAGTAGCACAGATACGCAGTATTTT,CASSRDSSTDTQYF
TRBD1,TRBV30,TRBJ1-4,NA,TGTGCCTGGCACGGGGCCGGGACAGGGATGATTGGGACTAATGAAAAACTGTTTTTT,CAWHGAGTGMIGTNEKLFF
NA,TRBV11-2,TRBJ2-7,NA,TGTGCCAGCAGCTCCCTCCCCTACGAGCAGTACTTC,CASSSLPYEQYF
TRBD1,TRBV6-6,TRBJ1-1,NA,TGTGCCAGCAGTTTGGGACAGGGAATCAGCACTGAAGCTTTCTTT,CASSLGQGISTEAFF
NA,TRBV9,TRBJ2-2,NA,TGTGCCAGTTCGGGGGCGAACACCGGGGAGCTGTTTTTT,CASSGANTGELFF
TRBD1,TRBV4-2,TRBJ1-1,NA,TGTGCCAGCAGCCACAAGCTCGGGACAGGGCTGATCGTTGACACTGAAGCTTTCTTT,CASSHKLGTGLIVDTEAFF
NA,TRBV10-2,TRBJ1-5,NA,TGCGCCAGCAGTGAGACCAGGGGCGCAGGTCAGCCCCAGCATTTT,CASSETRGAGQPQHF
NA,TRBV2,TRBJ2-5,NA,TGTGCCAGCGGAAACCAAGAGACCCAGTACTTC,CASGNQETQYF
NA,TRBV6-5,TRBJ2-2,NA,TGTGCGATTAGGGTGAGAGAAACCGGGGAGCTGTTTTTT,CAIRVRETGELFF
TRBD2,TRBV9,TRBJ2-1,NA,TGTGCCAGCAGCGTATTTCTAGCGGCCGCGTACAATGAGCAGTTCTTC,CASSVFLAAAYNEQFF
TRBD1,TRBV4-1,TRBJ2-3,NA,TGCGCCAGCAGCCGCCAATCGGGGACAGGTACAGATACGCAGTATTTT,CASSRQSGTGTDTQYF
NA,TRBV18,TRBJ2-7,NA,TGTGCCAGCTCGCTAGACAGTTTTCTCCACGAGCAGTACTTC,CASSLDSFLHEQYF
TRBD2,TRBV5-6,TRBJ2-7,NA,TGTGCCAGCAGCTTGAGGCTGGCGGGAGGCAGGGGCGAGCAGTACTTC,CASSLRLAGGRGEQYF
NA,TRBV5-1,TRBJ2-2,NA,TGCGCCAGCAGCTTGGCAAGCGGCGGGAGGGAGCTGTTTTTT,CASSLASGGRELFF